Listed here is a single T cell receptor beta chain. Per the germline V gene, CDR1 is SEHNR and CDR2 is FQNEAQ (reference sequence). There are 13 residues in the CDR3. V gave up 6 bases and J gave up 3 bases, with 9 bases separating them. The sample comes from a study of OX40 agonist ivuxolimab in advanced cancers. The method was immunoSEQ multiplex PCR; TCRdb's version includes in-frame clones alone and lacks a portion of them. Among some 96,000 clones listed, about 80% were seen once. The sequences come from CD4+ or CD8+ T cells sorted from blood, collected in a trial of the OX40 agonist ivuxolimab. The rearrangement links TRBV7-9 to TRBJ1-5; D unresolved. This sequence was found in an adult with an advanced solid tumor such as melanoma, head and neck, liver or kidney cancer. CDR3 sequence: CASRSAPNQPQHF. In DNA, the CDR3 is TGTGCCAGCAGATCGGCGCCCAATCAGCCCCAGCATTTT.